A selection of T cell receptor beta chains follows, all from one sample in a study of tumor-infiltrating lymphocytes in primary liver carcinoma. TCRdb reanalysed the multiplex PCR reads using MiXCR and keeps one entry per CDR3 protein. Of fewer than 400,000 distinct CDR3 sequences in the sample, 60% to 80% were seen once. The sequenced material came from peripheral blood. The receptors originated from a man aged 40-50 years with primary liver carcinoma and hepatitis B virus infection. The conserved cysteine and the conserved F or W are not part of the CDR3 here.

v_gene: TRBV29-1; len: 11; j_gene: TRBJ1-1; CDR3aa: SAQSQVNTEAF
v_gene: TRBV7-2; len: 13; j_gene: TRBJ2-1; CDR3aa: ASRPWVSSYNEQF
v_gene: TRBV11-2; len: 10; j_gene: TRBJ2-1; CDR3aa: ASSLGALEEF
v_gene: TRBV29-1; len: 14; j_gene: TRBJ2-3; CDR3aa: SGWTGDETSTDTQY
v_gene: TRBV10-3; len: 14; j_gene: TRBJ2-3; CDR3aa: AISDWTGGGTDTQY
v_gene: TRBV28; len: 12; j_gene: TRBJ1-4; CDR3aa: ASSLPSTNEKLF
v_gene: TRBV5-1; len: 14; j_gene: TRBJ2-1; CDR3aa: ASSLVGTSGKNEQF
v_gene: TRBV7-8; len: 16; j_gene: TRBJ2-4; CDR3aa: ASSPGVWDRVAQNIQY
v_gene: TRBV4-1; len: 14; j_gene: TRBJ2-7; CDR3aa: TSSQDPGRWAYEQY
v_gene: TRBV11-2; len: 14; j_gene: TRBJ2-1; CDR3aa: ASSLMKLAHYNEQF
v_gene: TRBV25-1; len: 14; j_gene: TRBJ2-1; CDR3aa: ASSTPQGGHWNEQF
v_gene: TRBV6-2/TRBV6-3; len: 12; j_gene: TRBJ2-7; CDR3aa: ASRLAGEYYEQY
v_gene: TRBV11-3; len: 15; j_gene: TRBJ2-1; CDR3aa: ASSFRTPGPEYNEQF
v_gene: TRBV20-1; len: 13; j_gene: TRBJ2-3; CDR3aa: SASHFGGRGDTQY
v_gene: TRBV19; len: 13; j_gene: TRBJ1-1; CDR3aa: ASSTYRTGNTEAF
v_gene: TRBV4-3; len: 13; j_gene: TRBJ1-6; CDR3aa: ACSQEVGGFSPLH
v_gene: TRBV6-6; len: 16; j_gene: TRBJ2-4; CDR3aa: ASSYPPRQGEDGNIQY
v_gene: TRBV5-1; len: 11; j_gene: TRBJ2-3; CDR3aa: ASRKGQADTQY
v_gene: TRBV7-9; len: 11; j_gene: TRBJ2-1; CDR3aa: ASSLTGEAEQF
v_gene: TRBV11-2; len: 11; j_gene: TRBJ2-3; CDR3aa: ASSLDITDTRY
v_gene: TRBV12-3/TRBV12-4; len: 12; j_gene: TRBJ2-1; CDR3aa: ASSRQGHYNEQF
v_gene: TRBV28; len: 11; j_gene: TRBJ2-5; CDR3aa: ASSLLGRETQY